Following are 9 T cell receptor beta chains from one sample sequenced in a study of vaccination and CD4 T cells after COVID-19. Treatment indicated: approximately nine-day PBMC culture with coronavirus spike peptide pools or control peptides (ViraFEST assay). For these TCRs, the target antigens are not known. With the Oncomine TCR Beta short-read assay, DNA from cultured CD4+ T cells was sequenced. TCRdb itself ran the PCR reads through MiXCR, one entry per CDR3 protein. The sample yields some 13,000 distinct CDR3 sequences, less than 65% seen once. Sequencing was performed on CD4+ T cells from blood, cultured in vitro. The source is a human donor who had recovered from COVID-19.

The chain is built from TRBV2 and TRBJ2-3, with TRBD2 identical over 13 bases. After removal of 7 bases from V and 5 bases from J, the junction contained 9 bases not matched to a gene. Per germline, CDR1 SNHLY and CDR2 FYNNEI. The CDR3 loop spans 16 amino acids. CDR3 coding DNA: TGTGCCAGCAAGCTCTTAACTAGCGGGAGGGGAGATACGCAGTATTTT. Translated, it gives CASKLLTSGRGDTQYF.

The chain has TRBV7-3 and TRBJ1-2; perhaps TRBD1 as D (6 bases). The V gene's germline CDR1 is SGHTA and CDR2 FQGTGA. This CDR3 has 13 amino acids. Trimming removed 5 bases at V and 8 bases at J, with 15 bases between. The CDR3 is CASSPTRTEGYTF. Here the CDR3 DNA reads TGTGCCAGCAGCCCTACCCGGACAGAGGGCTACACCTTC.

This CDR3 is CSAPKNSGNTIYF. The CDR3 nucleotides are TGCAGTGCTCCCAAAAACTCTGGAAACACCATATATTTT. The rearrangement uses TRBV20-1 and TRBJ1-3; D not certain. CDR3 length: 13 residues. V was pared by 5 bases and J by 0 bases, with 8 bases between. The V gene's germline CDR1 is DFQATT and CDR2 SNEGSKA (reference sequence).

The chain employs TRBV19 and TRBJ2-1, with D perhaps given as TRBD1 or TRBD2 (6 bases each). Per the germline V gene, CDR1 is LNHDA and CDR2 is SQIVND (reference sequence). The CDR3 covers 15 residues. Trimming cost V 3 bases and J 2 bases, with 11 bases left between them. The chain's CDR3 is CASSMSRGPYNEQFF. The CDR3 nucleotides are TGTGCCAGTAGTATGTCCCGGGGGCCCTACAATGAGCAGTTCTTC.

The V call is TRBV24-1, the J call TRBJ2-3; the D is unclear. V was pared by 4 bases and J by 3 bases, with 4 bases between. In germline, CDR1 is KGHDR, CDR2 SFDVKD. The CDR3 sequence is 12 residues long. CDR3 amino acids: CATSEATDTQYF. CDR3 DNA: TGTGCCACCAGTGAGGCAACAGATACGCAGTATTTT.

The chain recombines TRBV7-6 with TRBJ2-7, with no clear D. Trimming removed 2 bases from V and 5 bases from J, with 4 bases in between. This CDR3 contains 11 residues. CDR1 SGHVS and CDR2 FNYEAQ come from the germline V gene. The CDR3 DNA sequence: TGTGCCAGCAGCTTACTCGACGAGCAGTACTTC. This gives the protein CASSLLDEQYF. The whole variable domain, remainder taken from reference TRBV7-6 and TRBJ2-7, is GAGVSQSPRYKVTKRGQDVALRCDPISGHVSLYWYRQALGQGPEFLTYFNYEAQQDKSGLPNDRFSAERPEGSISTLTIQRTEQRDSAMYRCASSLLDEQYFGPGTRLTVT.

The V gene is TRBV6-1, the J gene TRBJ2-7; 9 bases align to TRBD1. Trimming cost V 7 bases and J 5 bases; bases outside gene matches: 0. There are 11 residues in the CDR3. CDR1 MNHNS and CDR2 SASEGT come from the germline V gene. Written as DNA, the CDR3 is TGTGCCAGCAACAGGGGGCACGAGCAGTACTTC. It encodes CASNRGHEQYF.

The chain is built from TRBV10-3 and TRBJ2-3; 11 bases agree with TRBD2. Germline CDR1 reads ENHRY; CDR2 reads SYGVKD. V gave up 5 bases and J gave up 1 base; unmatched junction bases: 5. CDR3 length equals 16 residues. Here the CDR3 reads CAISKTSGKGTDTQYF. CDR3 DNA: TGTGCCATCAGTAAGACTAGCGGGAAAGGCACAGATACGCAGTATTTT.

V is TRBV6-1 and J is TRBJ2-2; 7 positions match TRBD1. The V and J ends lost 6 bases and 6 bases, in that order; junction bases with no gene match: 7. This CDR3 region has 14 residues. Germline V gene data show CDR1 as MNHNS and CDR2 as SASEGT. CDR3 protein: CASSPRQGSGELFF. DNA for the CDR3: TGTGCCAGCAGCCCGAGACAGGGCTCCGGGGAGCTGTTTTTT.